This T cell receptor (beta chain) was identified in a study of naive and memory T cell subsets. The SP2 primer and nested alpha and beta constant region primers amplified ligated cDNA in four rounds. TCRdb ran MiXCR on the 5' RACE reads and lists one entry per CDR3 protein. The sample holds 45,000 to 55,000 distinct CDR3 sequences, approximately 4.5% seen once. Concerning this clonotype itself: Its specificity is not known.

Germline loops: CDR1 SNHLY, CDR2 FYNNEI. Trimming cost V 6 bases and J 4 bases; bases outside gene matches: 6. This CDR3 has 16 amino acids. Notes on the study in general: This RNA-based method may be sensitive to activation-related transcript changes.

TCR cDNA received a 3' ligated oligonucleotide that carried a UMI. Adult healthy volunteers gave 2.5 ml peripheral blood for whole-blood RNA. The receptor was isolated from a female donor in good health. The chain links TRBV2 to TRBJ2-3, with 14 bases identical to TRBD2. The chain's CDR3 is CASRGTSGRGADTQYF. DNA of the CDR3: TGTGCCAGCAGGGGGACTAGCGGGAGAGGAGCAGATACGCAGTATTTT.